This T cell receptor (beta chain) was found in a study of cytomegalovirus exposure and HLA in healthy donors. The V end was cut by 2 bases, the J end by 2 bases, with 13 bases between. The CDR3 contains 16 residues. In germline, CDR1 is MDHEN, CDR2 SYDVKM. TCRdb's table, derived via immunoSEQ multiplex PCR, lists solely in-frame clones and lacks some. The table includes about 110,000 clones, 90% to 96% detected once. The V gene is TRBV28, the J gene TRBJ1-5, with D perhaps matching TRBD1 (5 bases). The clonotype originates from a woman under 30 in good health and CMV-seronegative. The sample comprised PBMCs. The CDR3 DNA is TGTGCCAGCAGTTTAAGGGGCATACCTGGCAATCAGCCCCAGCATTTT. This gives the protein CASSLRGIPGNQPQHF. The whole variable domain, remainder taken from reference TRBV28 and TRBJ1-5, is DVKVTQSSRYLVKRTGEKVFLECVQDMDHENMFWYRQDPGLGLRLIYFSYDVKMKEKGDIPEGYSVSREKKERFSLILESASTNQTSMYLCASSLRGIPGNQPQHFGDGTRLSIL.